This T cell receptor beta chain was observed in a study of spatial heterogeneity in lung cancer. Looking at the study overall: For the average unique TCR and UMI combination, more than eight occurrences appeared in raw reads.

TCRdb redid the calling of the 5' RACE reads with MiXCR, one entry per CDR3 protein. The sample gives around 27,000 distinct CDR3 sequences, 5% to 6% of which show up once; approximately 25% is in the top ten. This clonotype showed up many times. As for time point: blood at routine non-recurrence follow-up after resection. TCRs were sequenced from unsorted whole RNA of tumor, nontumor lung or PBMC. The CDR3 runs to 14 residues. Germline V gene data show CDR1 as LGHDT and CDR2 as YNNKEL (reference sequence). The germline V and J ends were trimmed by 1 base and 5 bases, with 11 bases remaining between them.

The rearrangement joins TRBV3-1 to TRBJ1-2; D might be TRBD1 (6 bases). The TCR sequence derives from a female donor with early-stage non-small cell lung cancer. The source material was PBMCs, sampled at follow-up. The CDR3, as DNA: TGTGCCAGCAGCCAAGGACAGGCTACTTATGGCTACACCTTC. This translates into CASSQGQATYGYTF.